The 10 T cell receptor beta chains in this list originate from one sample, sequenced in a study of T cell changes during pregnancy in multiple sclerosis. TCRdb's table, derived via immunoSEQ multiplex PCR, lists solely in-frame clones and lacks some. The table lists approximately 80,000 clones, about 95% of them singletons. The sequences come from peripheral blood, collected in the third trimester of pregnancy. The origin of the receptors is a female donor with multiple sclerosis, enrolled in a pregnancy study.

The rearrangement joins TRBV11-2 to TRBJ2-3; D is unresolved. The CDR3 has 14 residues. V was clipped by 1 base and J by 0 bases, with 5 bases between them. The V gene's germline CDR1 is SGHAT and CDR2 FQNNGV. The CDR3 loop is CASSLGLSTDTQYF. The CDR3 DNA sequence: TGTGCCAGCAGCTTAGGTCTTAGCACAGATACGCAGTATTTT.

The chain links TRBV2 to TRBJ1-2, with D possibly matching TRBD1 (5 bases). Looked up from germline, CDR1 is SNHLY and CDR2 is FYNNEI. V was shortened by 10 bases and J by 3 bases, with 21 bases between the two germline ends. This CDR3 has 15 residues. CDR3 sequence (DNA): TGTGCCACCTCGGGGGGGAGGCTTGGCGACTATGGCTACACCTTC. The encoded protein is CATSGGRLGDYGYTF.

The gene calls are TRBV6-1 and TRBJ2-5, with a tentative D call TRBD2 (6 bases). The CDR3 extends over 16 amino acids. V lost 1 base to trimming and J lost 2 bases, with 14 bases between them. Germline V gene lookup returns CDR1 MNHNS and CDR2 SASEGT. The CDR3 DNA follows: TGTGCCAGCAGTGAAGATTGGCGGGGCTGGCAAGAGACCCAGTACTTC. This encodes CASSEDWRGWQETQYF.

This chain joins TRBV18 and TRBJ1-2, with D perhaps TRBD1 (5 bases). In germline, CDR1 is KGHSH, CDR2 LQKENI. The CDR3 spans 15 residues. V was clipped by 2 bases and J by 4 bases, with 14 bases between them. CDR3 residues: CASSPGAEKTYGYTF. CDR3 DNA: TGTGCCAGCTCACCAGGGGCGGAGAAAACCTATGGCTACACCTTC.

The rearrangement links TRBV5-1 to TRBJ1-6; no clear D gene. Germline V gene lookup returns CDR1 SGHRS and CDR2 YFSETQ. The CDR3 covers 15 residues. V was trimmed by 4 bases and J by 5 bases, leaving 13 bases between them. The CDR3 is CASSPREPDNSPLHF. CDR3 DNA sequence: TGCGCCAGCAGCCCACGGGAGCCAGATAATTCACCCCTCCACTTT.

The gene calls are TRBV13 and TRBJ1-5; TRBD1 matches 8 bases. The length of the CDR3 is 15 residues. Germline V CDR1 and CDR2: PRHDT, FYEKMQ (reference sequence). V trimming: 5 bases; J trimming: 9 bases; junction bases outside the gene matches: 12. CDR3 nucleotide sequence: TGTGCCAGCAGCCACGGACAGGGAACCTTTGCGCCCCAGCATTTT. The encoded protein is CASSHGQGTFAPQHF.

V is TRBV27 and J is TRBJ2-5, with 9 bases that match TRBD1. The length of the CDR3 is 17 residues. Germline CDR1 and CDR2: MNHEY and SMNVEV (reference sequence). Trimming at V came to 6 bases and at J to 5 bases, leaving 16 bases not matched to a gene. Here the CDR3 DNA reads TGTGCCAGCAGGGGCCTTACCGGGACAGGGAATTGGGAGACCCAGTACTTC. This encodes CASRGLTGTGNWETQYF.

This chain joins TRBV13 and TRBJ2-7, with D tentatively TRBD1 (6 bases). The CDR3 has 17 amino acids. Germline assignment: CDR1 PRHDT and CDR2 FYEKMQ (reference sequence). Trimming pared 5 bases from V and 2 bases from J, leaving 22 bases between. The CDR3 protein is CASSPQGSGHYTYEQYF. The CDR3 DNA reads as TGTGCCAGCAGCCCCCAAGGTTCGGGACACTACACCTACGAGCAGTACTTC.

This chain uses TRBV28 with TRBJ1-3; D is undetermined. The germline CDR1 and CDR2 sequences are MDHEN and SYDVKM. The V gene lost 6 bases and the J gene lost 4 bases, with 19 bases spanning the gap. The CDR3 spans 16 residues. The CDR3: CASSIRRGVAGNTIYF. DNA of the CDR3: TGTGCCAGCAGCATCCGTCGCGGGGTGGCCGGAAACACCATATATTTT.

This sequence joins TRBV10-3 and TRBJ1-1; maybe TRBD1 (5 bases). Germline assignment: CDR1 ENHRY and CDR2 SYGVKD. Trimming left V 10 bases short and J 7 bases short, with 13 bases between. There are 11 residues in the CDR3. DNA for the CDR3: TGTGCCAGTCAGGGAAGAGGTGAAGCTTTCTTT. Its protein is CASQGRGEAFF.